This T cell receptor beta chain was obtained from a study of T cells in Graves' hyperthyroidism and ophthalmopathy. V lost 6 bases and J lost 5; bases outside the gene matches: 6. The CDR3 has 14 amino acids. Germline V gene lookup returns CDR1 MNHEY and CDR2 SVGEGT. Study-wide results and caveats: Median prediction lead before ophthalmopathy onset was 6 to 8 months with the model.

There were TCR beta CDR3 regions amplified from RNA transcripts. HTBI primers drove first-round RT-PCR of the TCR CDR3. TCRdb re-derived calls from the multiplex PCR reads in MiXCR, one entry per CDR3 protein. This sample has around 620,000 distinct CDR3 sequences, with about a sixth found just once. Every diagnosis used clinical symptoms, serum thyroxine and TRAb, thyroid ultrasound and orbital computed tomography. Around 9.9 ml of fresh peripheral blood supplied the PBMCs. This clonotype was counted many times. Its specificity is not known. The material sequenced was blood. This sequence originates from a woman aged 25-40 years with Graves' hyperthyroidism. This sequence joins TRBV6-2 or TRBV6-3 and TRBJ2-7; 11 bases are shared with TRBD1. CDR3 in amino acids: CASRPGQGVDEQYF. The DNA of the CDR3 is TGTGCCAGCAGACCGGGACAGGGGGTCGACGAGCAGTACTTC.